This T cell receptor (beta chain) was found in a study of cytomegalovirus exposure and HLA in healthy donors. Study overall: In a later analysis, the roughly 120 validation repertoires were reported to have used the same platform as the 600 to 800 first-cohort repertoires.

Generated by immunoSEQ multiplex PCR, the TCRdb table keeps only in-frame clones and is missing some. The table has about 240,000 clones, 80% to 90% seen once. CDR3 length equals 13 residues. Germline trimming cut 4 bases from V and 4 bases from J; bases unmatched to any gene: 4. Germline CDR1 and CDR2: SGHRS and YFSETQ. The J gene is TRBJ1-2, the V gene TRBV5-1; 7 bases match TRBD1. The sequencing input was PBMCs. This clonotype was obtained from a man younger than 30 in good health and CMV-seronegative. The DNA of the CDR3 is TGCGCCAGCAGCGGGGACAGCCTCTATGGCTACACCTTC. Its translation is CASSGDSLYGYTF.